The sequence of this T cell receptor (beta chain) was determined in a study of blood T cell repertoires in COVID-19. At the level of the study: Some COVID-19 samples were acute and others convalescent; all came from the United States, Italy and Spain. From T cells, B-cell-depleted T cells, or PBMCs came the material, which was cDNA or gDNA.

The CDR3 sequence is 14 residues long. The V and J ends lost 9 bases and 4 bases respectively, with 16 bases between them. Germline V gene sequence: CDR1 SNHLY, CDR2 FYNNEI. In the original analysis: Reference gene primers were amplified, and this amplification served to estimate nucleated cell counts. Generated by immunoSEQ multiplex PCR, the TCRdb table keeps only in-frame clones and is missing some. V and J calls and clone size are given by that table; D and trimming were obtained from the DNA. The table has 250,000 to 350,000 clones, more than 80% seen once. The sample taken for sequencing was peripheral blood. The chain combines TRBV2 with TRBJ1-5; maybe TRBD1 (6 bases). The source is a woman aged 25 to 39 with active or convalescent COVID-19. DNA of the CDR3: TGTGCCAGTCACAGGGAGTCGGGAAATCAGCCCCAGCATTTT. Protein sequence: CASHRESGNQPQHF. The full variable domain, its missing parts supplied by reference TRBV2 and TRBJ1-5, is EPEVTQTPSHQVTQMGQEVILRCVPISNHLYFYWYRQILGQKVEFLVSFYNNEISEKSEIFDDQFSVERPDGSNFTLKIRSTKLEDSAMYFCASHRESGNQPQHFGDGTRLSIL.